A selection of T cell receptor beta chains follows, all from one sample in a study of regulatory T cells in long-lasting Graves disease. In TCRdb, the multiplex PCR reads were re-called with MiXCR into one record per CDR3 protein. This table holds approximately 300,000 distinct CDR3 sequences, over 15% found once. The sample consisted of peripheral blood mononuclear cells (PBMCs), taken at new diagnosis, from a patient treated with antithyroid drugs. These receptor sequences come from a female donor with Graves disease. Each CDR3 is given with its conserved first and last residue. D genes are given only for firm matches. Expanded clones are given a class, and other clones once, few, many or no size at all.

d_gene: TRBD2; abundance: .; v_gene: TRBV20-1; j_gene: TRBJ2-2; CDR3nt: TGCAGTGCTCTTGACGGGCGGGAGGGCCCGTCCGGGGAGCTGTTTTTT; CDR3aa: CSALDGREGPSGELFF
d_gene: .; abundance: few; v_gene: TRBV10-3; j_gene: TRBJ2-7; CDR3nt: TGTGCCATCAGTGAACTCGAAGGGGCCTACGAGCAGTACTTC; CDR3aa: CAISELEGAYEQYF
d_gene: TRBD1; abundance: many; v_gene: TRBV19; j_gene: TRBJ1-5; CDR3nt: TGTGCCAGTAGTCCGACAGGGCGGGACCAGCCCCAGCATTTT; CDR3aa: CASSPTGRDQPQHF
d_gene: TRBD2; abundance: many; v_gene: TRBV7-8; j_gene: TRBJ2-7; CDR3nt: TGTGCCAGCAGCATAGCGGGGAGTTCCTACGAGCAGTACTTC; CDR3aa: CASSIAGSSYEQYF
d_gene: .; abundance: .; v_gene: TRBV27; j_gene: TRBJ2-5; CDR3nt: TGTGCCAGCAGTTTAGGGCAGGGTTTTGGAGAGACCCAGTACTTC; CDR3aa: CASSLGQGFGETQYF
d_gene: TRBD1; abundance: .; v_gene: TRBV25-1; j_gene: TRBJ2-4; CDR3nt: TGTGCCAGCAGTGCCGGTACAGGGGCCGAGTACATTCAGTACTTC; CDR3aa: CASSAGTGAEYIQYF
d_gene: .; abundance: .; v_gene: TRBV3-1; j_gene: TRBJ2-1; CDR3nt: TGTGCCAGCAGCCAAGACTTGGGTGAGCAGTTCTTC; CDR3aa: CASSQDLGEQFF
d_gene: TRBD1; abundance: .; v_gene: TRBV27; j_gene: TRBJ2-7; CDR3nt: TGTGCCAGCAGCCCTCTGGGACAGGGTACCTACGAGCAGTACTTC; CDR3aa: CASSPLGQGTYEQYF
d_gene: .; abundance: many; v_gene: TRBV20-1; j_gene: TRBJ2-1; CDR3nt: TGCAGTGCTACAGGGGTATTCAGCACTAGTGAGCAGTTCTTC; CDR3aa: CSATGVFSTSEQFF
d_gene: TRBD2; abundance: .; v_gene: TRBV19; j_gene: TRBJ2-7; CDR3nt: TGTGCCAGTAGTGCAGGGACTAGCGGGAAAGGGTACGAGCAGTACTTC; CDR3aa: CASSAGTSGKGYEQYF
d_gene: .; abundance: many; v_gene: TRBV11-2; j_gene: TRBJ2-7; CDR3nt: TGTGCCAGCAGCTTAGTCGAGGAGCAGTACTTC; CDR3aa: CASSLVEEQYF
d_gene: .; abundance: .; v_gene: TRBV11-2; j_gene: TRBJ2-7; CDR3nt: .; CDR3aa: CASSFYICSASIPRGRIEQYF
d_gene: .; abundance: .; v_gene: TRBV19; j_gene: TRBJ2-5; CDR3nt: TGTGCCAGTAGTAACTCGATAAGGGGGGAGACCCAGTACTTC; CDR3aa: CASSNSIRGETQYF
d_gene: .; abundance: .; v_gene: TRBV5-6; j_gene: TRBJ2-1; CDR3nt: TGTGCCAGCAGCTTGGCGAAGAGGGGGAATGAGCAGTTCTTC; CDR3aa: CASSLAKRGNEQFF
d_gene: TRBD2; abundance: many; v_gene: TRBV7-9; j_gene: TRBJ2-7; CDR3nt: TGTGCCAGCAGCCCCGGACTAGTAGGAGACTACGAGCAGTACTTC; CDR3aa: CASSPGLVGDYEQYF
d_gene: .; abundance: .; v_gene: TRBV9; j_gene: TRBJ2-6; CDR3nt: TGTGCCAGCAGCGGACAGTTCTCTGGGGCCAACGTCCTGACTTTC; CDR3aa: CASSGQFSGANVLTF
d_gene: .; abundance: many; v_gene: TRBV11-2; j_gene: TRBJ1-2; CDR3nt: TGTGCCAGCAGCTTAGACTTGGGTCTCAGCCCAGCTAACTATGGCTACACCTTC; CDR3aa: CASSLDLGLSPANYGYTF
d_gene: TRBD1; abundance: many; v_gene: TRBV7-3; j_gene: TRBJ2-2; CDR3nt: TGTGCCAGCAGCTCCCCCGGGACAGGGGACACCGGGGAGCTGTTTTTT; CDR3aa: CASSSPGTGDTGELFF
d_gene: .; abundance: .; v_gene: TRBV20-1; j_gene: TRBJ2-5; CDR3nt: TGCAGTGCTAGGGGAAGTACGGAGACCCAGTACTTC; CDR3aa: CSARGSTETQYF
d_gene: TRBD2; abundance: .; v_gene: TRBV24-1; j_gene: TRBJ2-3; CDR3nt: TGTGCCACCAGTGAGGGGGGGACTAGCGGGAGAGCAGATACGCAGTATTTT; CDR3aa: CATSEGGTSGRADTQYF
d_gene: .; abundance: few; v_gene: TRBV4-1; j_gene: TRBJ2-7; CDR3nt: TGCGCCAGCAGTTCGAGGGGGGGACTATACTACGAGCAGTACTTC; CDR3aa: CASSSRGGLYYEQYF
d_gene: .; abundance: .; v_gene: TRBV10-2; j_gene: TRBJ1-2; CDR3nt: TGCGCCAGCAGTGATGCAGGGCGAGGCTACACCTTC; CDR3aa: CASSDAGRGYTF
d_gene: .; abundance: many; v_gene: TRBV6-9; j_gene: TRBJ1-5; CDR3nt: TGTGCCAGCAGTTACTCCCCAGGGAACAATCAGCCCCAGCATTTT; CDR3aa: CASSYSPGNNQPQHF
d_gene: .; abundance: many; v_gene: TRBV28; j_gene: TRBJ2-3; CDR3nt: TGTGCCAGCAGTTCGGGACCCTGGGGGGATTGGCCAGATACGCAGTATTTT; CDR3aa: CASSSGPWGDWPDTQYF
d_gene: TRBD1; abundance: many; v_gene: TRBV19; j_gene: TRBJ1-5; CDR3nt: TGTGCCAGTACCACCCGCCCTATCGGGACAGGCCTTAGCAATCAGCCCCAGCATTTT; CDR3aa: CASTTRPIGTGLSNQPQHF
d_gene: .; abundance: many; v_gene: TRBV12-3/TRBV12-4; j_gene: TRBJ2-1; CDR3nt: TGTGCCAGCAGTTTCCCCACTGGGGATGAGCAGTTCTTC; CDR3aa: CASSFPTGDEQFF
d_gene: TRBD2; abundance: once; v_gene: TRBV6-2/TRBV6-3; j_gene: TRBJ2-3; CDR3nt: TGTGCCAGCAGTTACTCTAGCGGGAGGCTTATAGATACGCAGTATTTT; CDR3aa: CASSYSSGRLIDTQYF
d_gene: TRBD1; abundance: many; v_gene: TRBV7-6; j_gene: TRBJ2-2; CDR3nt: TGTGCCAGCAGCCCCGGACAGGCGAACACCGGGGAGCTGTTTTTT; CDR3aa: CASSPGQANTGELFF
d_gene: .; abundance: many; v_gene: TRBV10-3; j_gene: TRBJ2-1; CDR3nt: TGTGCCATCAGTGAGTCAACCAGGGTTGAGCAGTTCTTC; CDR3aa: CAISESTRVEQFF
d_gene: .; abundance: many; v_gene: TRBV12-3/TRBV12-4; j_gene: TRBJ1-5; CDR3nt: TGTGCCAGCAGTCTAGATATAGGACCTGGGAGCAATCAGCCCCAGCATTTT; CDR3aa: CASSLDIGPGSNQPQHF
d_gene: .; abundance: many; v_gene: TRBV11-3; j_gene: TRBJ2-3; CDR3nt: TGTGCCAGCAGCTTAAACAGCCGCACAGATACGCAGTATTTT; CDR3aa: CASSLNSRTDTQYF
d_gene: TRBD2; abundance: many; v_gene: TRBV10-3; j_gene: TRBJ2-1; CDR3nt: TGTGCCACAGGAACTAGCGGGGGGAGCTCCTACAATGAGCAGTTCTTC; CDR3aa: CATGTSGGSSYNEQFF
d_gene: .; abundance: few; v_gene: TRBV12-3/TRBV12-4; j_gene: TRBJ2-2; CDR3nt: TGTGCCAGCACCGTCCTCGGGGGAGTATACACCGGGGAGCTGCTTTTT; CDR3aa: CASTVLGGVYTGELLF
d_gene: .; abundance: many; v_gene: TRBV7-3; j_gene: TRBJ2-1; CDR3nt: TGTGCCAGCAGGAAGGGGGAGGGCAATGAGCAGTTCTTC; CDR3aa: CASRKGEGNEQFF
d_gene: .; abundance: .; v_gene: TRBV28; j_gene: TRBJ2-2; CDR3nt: TGTGCCAGCGGGGGGACCCCCGGGGAGCTGTTTTTT; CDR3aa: CASGGTPGELFF
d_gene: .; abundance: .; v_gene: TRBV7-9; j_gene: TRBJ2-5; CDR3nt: TGTGCCAGCAGCGGGAGACTTACCCCCGAGACCCAGTACTTC; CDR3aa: CASSGRLTPETQYF
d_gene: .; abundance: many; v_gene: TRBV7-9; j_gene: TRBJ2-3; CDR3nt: TGTGCCAGCAGCCCCCATCGGGGTGAGGAGACAGATACGCAGTATTTT; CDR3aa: CASSPHRGEETDTQYF
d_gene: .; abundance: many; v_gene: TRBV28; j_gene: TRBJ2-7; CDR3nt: TGTGCCAGCACAGGGGGAGGCTACGAGCAGTACTTC; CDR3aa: CASTGGGYEQYF
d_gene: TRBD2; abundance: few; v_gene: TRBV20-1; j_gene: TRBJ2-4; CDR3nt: TGCAGTGCAGTAGCGGGAGGTGCCAAAAACATTCAGTACTTC; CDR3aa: CSAVAGGAKNIQYF
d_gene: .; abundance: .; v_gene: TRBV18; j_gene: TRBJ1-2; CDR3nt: TGTGCCAGCTCACCACCGGGGGGCGAAGCTAACTATGGCTACACCTTC; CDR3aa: CASSPPGGEANYGYTF
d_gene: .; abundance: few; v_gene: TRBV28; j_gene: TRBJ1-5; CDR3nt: TGTGCCAGCAGTTTTAGGGTTGTCATCAATCAGCCCCAGCATTTT; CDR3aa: CASSFRVVINQPQHF
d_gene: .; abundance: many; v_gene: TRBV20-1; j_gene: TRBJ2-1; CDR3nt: TGCAGTGCTAGACCCGACCGGCTAGTAGGTGAGCAGTTCTTC; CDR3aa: CSARPDRLVGEQFF
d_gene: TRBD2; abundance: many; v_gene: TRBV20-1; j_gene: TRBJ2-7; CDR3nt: TGCAGTGCAACTTTGACTAGCGGGAGTTACGAGCAGTACTTC; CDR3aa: CSATLTSGSYEQYF
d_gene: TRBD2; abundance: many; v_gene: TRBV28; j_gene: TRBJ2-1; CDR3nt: TGTGCCAGCAGTTTAGCTAGCGGGAGTAATGAGCAGTTCTTC; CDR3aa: CASSLASGSNEQFF
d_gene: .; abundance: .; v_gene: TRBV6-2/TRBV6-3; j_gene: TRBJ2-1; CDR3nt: TGTGCCAGCAAATCCGTGCGGTTGGGGACCAGGGGGGGCAATGAGCAGTTCTTC; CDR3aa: CASKSVRLGTRGGNEQFF
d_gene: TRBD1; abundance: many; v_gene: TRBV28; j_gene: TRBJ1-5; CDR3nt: TGTGCCAGCAGGGTTGACAGGGTACGCAATCAGCCCCAGCATTTT; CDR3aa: CASRVDRVRNQPQHF
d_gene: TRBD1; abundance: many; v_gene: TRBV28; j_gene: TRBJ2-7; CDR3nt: TGTGCCAGCAGTTACCTCGGGACAGGTCCCTACGAGCAGTACTTC; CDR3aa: CASSYLGTGPYEQYF
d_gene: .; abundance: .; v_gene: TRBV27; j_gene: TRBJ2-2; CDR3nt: TGTGCCAGCAGTTTCGCGAGGACCGGGGAGCTGTTTTTT; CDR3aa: CASSFARTGELFF
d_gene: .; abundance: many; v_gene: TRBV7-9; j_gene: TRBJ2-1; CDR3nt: TGTGCCAGCAGCTTACAATCCTACAATGAGCAGTTCTTC; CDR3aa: CASSLQSYNEQFF
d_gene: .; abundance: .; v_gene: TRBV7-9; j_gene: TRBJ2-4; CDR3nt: TGTGCCAGCAGTCCGGGGGACTCCGATTCCATTCAGTACTTC; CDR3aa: CASSPGDSDSIQYF
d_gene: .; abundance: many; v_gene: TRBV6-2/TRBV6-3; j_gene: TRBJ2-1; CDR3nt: TGTGCCAGCGGACGGACGGACGGATATGAGCAGTTCTTC; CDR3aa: CASGRTDGYEQFF
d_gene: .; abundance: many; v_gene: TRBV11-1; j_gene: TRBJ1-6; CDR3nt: TGTGCCAGCAGCTCGGGACGGCGCGGTTCACCCCTCCACTTT; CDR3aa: CASSSGRRGSPLHF
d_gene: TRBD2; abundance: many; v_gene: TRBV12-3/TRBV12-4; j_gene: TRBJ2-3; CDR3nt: TGTGCCAGCAGTCCTAGCGGGAAAACAGATACGCAGTATTTT; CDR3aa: CASSPSGKTDTQYF
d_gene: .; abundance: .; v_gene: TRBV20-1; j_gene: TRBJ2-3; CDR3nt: TGCAGTGCTTGGGTCGGGACAACAGATACGCAGTATTTT; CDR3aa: CSAWVGTTDTQYF
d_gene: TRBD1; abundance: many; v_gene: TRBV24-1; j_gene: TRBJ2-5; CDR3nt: TGTGCCACCAGTGAAGTTAACAGGGACAGAGAGACCCAGTACTTC; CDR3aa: CATSEVNRDRETQYF
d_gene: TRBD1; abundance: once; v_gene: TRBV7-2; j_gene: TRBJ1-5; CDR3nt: TGTGCCAGCAGCTTAGGACAGGGCGGGGGGCAGCCCCAGCATTTT; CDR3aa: CASSLGQGGGQPQHF